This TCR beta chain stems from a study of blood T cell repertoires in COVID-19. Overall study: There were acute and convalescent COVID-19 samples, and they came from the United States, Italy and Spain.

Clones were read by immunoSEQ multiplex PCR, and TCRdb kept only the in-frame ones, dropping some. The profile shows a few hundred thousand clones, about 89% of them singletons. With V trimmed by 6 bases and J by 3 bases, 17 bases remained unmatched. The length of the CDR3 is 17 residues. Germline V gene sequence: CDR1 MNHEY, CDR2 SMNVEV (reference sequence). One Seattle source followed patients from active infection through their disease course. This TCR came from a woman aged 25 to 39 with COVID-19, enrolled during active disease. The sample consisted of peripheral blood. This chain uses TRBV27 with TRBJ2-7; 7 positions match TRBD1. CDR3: CASRTRSQGLIHYEQYF. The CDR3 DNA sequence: TGTGCCAGCAGGACCCGATCACAGGGGTTGATCCACTACGAGCAGTACTTC.